The 17 T cell receptor beta chains presented below share a single source sample, sequenced in a study of siplizumab effects on memory and regulatory T cells. This table comes from immunoSEQ multiplex PCR, and its TCRdb copy is limited to in-frame clones, with some not included. The sample has roughly 75,000 clones; roughly 93% are singletons. Sequenced sample: CD8+ T cells sorted from blood. Receptors originate from a human donor in good health.

This chain uses TRBV5-1 with TRBJ2-5; possibly TRBD2 for D (5 bases). The V end was cut by 8 bases, the J end by 6 bases, with 17 bases between. CDR1 is SGHRS, CDR2 YFSETQ, per germline. CDR3 length equals 13 residues. CDR3 bases: TGCGCCAGAAAACCGGGATGTTCAAAGACCCAGTACTTC. Translated: CARKPGCSKTQYF.

V gene TRBV28 combines with J gene TRBJ2-7; D is uncertain. V gave up 3 bases and J gave up 6 bases, with 9 bases separating them. The CDR3 totals 12 residues. Germline V CDR1 and CDR2: MDHEN, SYDVKM. CDR3 DNA: TGTGCCAGCAGTTTTTTGTCGGTCGAGCAGTACTTC. As protein: CASSFLSVEQYF.

The chain recombines TRBV7-2 with TRBJ2-1, with 9 bases that match TRBD2. Looked up from germline, CDR1 is SGHTA and CDR2 is FQGNSA. V dropped 1 base and J dropped 4; count of bases not matched to a gene: 2. The CDR3 runs to 15 residues. Here the CDR3 reads CASSLGRGGYNEQFF. The CDR3 DNA reads as TGTGCCAGCAGCTTAGGGCGGGGGGGTTACAATGAGCAGTTCTTC. The full variable domain, in which reference TRBV7-2 and TRBJ2-1 provide the parts outside the CDR3, is GAGVSQSPSNKVTEKGKDVELRCDPISGHTALYWYRQSLGQGLEFLIYFQGNSAPDKSGLPSDRFSAERTGGSVSTLTIQRTQQEDSAVYLCASSLGRGGYNEQFFGPGTRLTVL.

V is TRBV27 and J is TRBJ1-5, with a tentative D call TRBD1 (6 bases). This CDR3 comprises 13 residues. V lost 5 bases to trimming and J lost 7 bases, with 12 bases between them. In germline, CDR1 is MNHEY, CDR2 SMNVEV (reference sequence). CDR3 sequence reads: CASSTPQGQPQHF. CDR3 DNA: TGTGCCAGCAGTACGCCACAGGGACAGCCCCAGCATTTT.

The V call is TRBV29-1, the J call TRBJ2-7; D could derive from TRBD1 or TRBD2 (5 bases each). The germline V and J ends were trimmed by 3 bases and 6 bases, with 15 bases remaining between them. CDR1 is SQVTM and CDR2 is ANQGSEA in the germline V gene. The CDR3 length is 13 residues. As DNA, the CDR3 is TGCAGCGTTGAGGCGGACACCGCGGGCGAGCAGTACTTC. Its translation is CSVEADTAGEQYF.

The V call is TRBV27, the J call TRBJ2-5, with no clear D. TRBJ2-7 explains the end of the DNA better; the J call may be wrong. The CDR3 covers 13 residues. Per germline, CDR1 MNHEY and CDR2 SMNVEV (reference sequence). CDR3 protein: CASADGRSYEQYF. As DNA, the CDR3 is TGTGCCAGCGCGGACGGCCGCTCCTACGAGCAGTACTTC.

The chain combines TRBV9 with TRBJ2-3; D gene uncertain. Germline V lookup: CDR1 SGDLS, CDR2 YYNGEE. The germline V and J ends were trimmed by 7 bases and 0 bases, with 9 bases remaining between them. The CDR3 is made up of 13 amino acids. CDR3 DNA: TGTGCCAGCTCTCTGGGGAGCACAGATACGCAGTATTTT. Its translation: CASSLGSTDTQYF.

A remark on this clone: Its ends do not fully match the called genes, so a read error is possible. The rearrangement uses TRBV30 and TRBJ2-7; TRBD2 is a possible D gene (5 bases). The CDR3 loop spans 12 amino acids. Per germline, CDR1 GTSNPN and CDR2 SVGIG (reference sequence). This CDR3 reads CAWSVGGFEQYF. DNA of the CDR3: TGTGCCTGGAGTGTAGGCGGGTTCGAGCAGTACTTT.

The gene calls are TRBV6-1 and TRBJ2-5, with 7 nucleotides matching TRBD2. With 2 bases clipped from V and 0 bases from J, the junction kept 12 bases outside the gene matches. Per the germline V gene, CDR1 is MNHNS and CDR2 is SASEGT. This CDR3 has 18 residues. CDR3 in DNA: TGTGCCAGCAGTGAAAGGGGAGCGGGGCCGGGGTACCAAGAGACCCAGTACTTC. Protein product: CASSERGAGPGYQETQYF.

The rearrangement uses TRBV7-9 and TRBJ2-7; the D is unclear. Germline CDR1 is SEHNR and CDR2 is FQNEAQ (reference sequence). The V and J ends lost 3 bases and 0 bases respectively, with 9 bases between them. The CDR3 spans 14 residues. The CDR3 loop reads CASSFELGSYEQYF. In nucleotides, the CDR3 is TGTGCCAGCAGCTTCGAGTTAGGCTCCTACGAGCAGTACTTC. Full variable domain (remainder filled in from reference TRBV7-9 and TRBJ2-7): DTGVSQNPRHKITKRGQNVTFRCDPISEHNRLYWYRQTLGQGPEFLTYFQNEAQLEKSRLLSDRFSAERPKGSFSTLEIQRTEQGDSAMYLCASSFELGSYEQYFGPGTRLTVT.

The rearrangement uses TRBV27 and TRBJ2-7; 13 bases are shared with TRBD2. CDR1 is MNHEY and CDR2 is SMNVEV in the germline V gene (reference sequence). The CDR3 contains 14 residues. J lost 5 bases, V lost 7 bases, and 5 bases had no gene match. The chain's CDR3 is CASTGTSGDHEQYF. The CDR3 DNA reads as TGTGCCAGCACCGGGACTAGCGGGGACCACGAGCAGTACTTC.

The chain links TRBV10-1 to TRBJ2-7; D is uncertain. Trimming stripped 6 bases from V and 2 bases from J, with 14 bases between. The germline gives CDR1 WNHNN, CDR2 SYGVQD (reference sequence). CDR3 size: 14 residues. The DNA for the CDR3 is TGCGCCAGCAGCGACACTTTGGGGACCTACGAGCAGTACTTC. Translated: CASSDTLGTYEQYF.

The V call is TRBV9, the J call TRBJ1-1; perhaps TRBD1 as D (5 bases). The CDR3 has 15 residues. V shed 0 bases and J shed 1 base, with 10 bases lying between them. Germline V gene lookup returns CDR1 SGDLS and CDR2 YYNGEE. The CDR3 DNA reads as TGTGCCAGCAGCGTAGATGGGACGGAGAACACTGAAGCTTTCTTT. It is translated as CASSVDGTENTEAFF. The whole variable domain, remainder taken from reference TRBV9 and TRBJ1-1, is DSGVTQTPKHLITATGQRVTLRCSPRSGDLSVYWYQQSLDQGLQFLIQYYNGEERAKGNILERFSAQQFPDLHSELNLSSLELGDSALYFCASSVDGTENTEAFFGQGTRLTVV.

This clone was seen only once. The chain recombines TRBV6-5 with TRBJ1-2, with 8 bases that match TRBD1. Germline V CDR1 and CDR2: MNHEY, SVGAGI. The CDR3 extends over 15 amino acids. Trimming removed 5 bases from V and 7 bases from J; junction bases left unmatched: 12. CDR3: CASSHSQGAFLGYTF. The CDR3 nucleotides are TGTGCCAGCAGTCACAGCCAGGGGGCCTTCCTTGGCTACACCTTC.

This clone was recorded only once. This chain joins TRBV7-3 and TRBJ2-2; D is perhaps TRBD2 (5 bases). CDR1 and CDR2 from the germline V gene are SGHTA and FQGTGA. The CDR3 spans 13 residues. Between the trimmed V and J ends, which lost 0 bases and 8 bases, there was a span of 7 bases. CDR3 region: CASSLTPGGELFF. CDR3 sequence (DNA): TGTGCCAGCAGCTTAACCCCGGGGGGGGAGCTGTTTTTT.

The chain combines TRBV7-9 with TRBJ1-1, with D unresolved. This CDR3 is built from 15 residues. Germline V gene sequence: CDR1 SEHNR, CDR2 FQNEAQ (reference sequence). Trimming stripped 5 bases from V and 4 bases from J, with 17 bases between. CDR3 residues: CASSPPDRPGTEAFF. CDR3 DNA: TGTGCCAGCAGCCCCCCGGACCGCCCGGGCACTGAAGCTTTCTTT.

The gene calls are TRBV13 and TRBJ2-4, with TRBD2 matching over 11 bases. Germline V lookup: CDR1 PRHDT, CDR2 FYEKMQ (reference sequence). The CDR3 contains 18 residues. V was clipped by 3 bases and J by 4 bases; unmatched bases: 11. The DNA of the CDR3 is TGTGCCAGCAGCTTCGGGCGTAGCGGGGGGGCCTCAAAAAACATTCAGTACTTC. This encodes CASSFGRSGGASKNIQYF.